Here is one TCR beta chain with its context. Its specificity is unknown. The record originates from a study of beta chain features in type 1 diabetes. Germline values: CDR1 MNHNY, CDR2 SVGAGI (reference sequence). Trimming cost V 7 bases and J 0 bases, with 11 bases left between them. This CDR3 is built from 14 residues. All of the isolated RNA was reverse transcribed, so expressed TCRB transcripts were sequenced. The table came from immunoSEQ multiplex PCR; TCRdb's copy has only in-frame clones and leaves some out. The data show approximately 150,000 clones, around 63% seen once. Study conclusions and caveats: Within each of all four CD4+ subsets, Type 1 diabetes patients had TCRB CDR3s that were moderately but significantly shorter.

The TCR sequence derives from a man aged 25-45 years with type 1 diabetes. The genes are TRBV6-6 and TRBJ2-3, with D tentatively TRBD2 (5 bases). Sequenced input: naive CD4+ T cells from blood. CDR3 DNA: TGTGCCAGCACAGCGGACCTCAGCACAGATACGCAGTATTTT. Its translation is CASTADLSTDTQYF.